These 14 T cell receptor beta chains were sequenced from one sample in a study of T cell clones after liver transplantation. Repertoires were generated with immunoSEQ multiplex PCR, while TCRdb's copy carries only in-frame clones and drops some. The table lists tens of thousands of clones, roughly 71% of them singletons. The material sequenced was CD4+ T cells from blood, taken at the 22-month timepoint. These TCRs come from a human patient who received a liver transplant. Part of the T cells may come from the graft donor.

The chain combines TRBV11-2 with TRBJ2-1; D unclear. Looked up from germline, CDR1 is SGHAT and CDR2 is FQNNGV. Deletions cut 1 base from V and 9 bases from J, with 7 bases between. CDR3 length: 12 residues. CDR3 nucleotides: TGTGCCAGCAGCTTAGGTGTGTCTGAGCAGTTCTTC. This gives the protein CASSLGVSEQFF. The whole variable domain, remainder taken from reference TRBV11-2 and TRBJ2-1, is EAGVAQSPRYKIIEKRQSVAFWCNPISGHATLYWYQQILGQGPKLLIQFQNNGVVDDSQLPKDRFSAERLKGVDSTLKIQPAKLEDSAVYLCASSLGVSEQFFGPGTRLTVL.

This chain links TRBV6-1 with TRBJ2-3, with 7 nucleotides matching TRBD1. This CDR3 spans 16 amino acids. The germline gives CDR1 MNHNS, CDR2 SASEGT. V was clipped by 4 bases and J by 3 bases; unmatched bases: 10. The CDR3 protein is CASSGQGPRPTDTQYF. The CDR3, as DNA: TGTGCCAGCAGTGGACAGGGACCCCGACCAACAGATACGCAGTATTTT.

The genes are TRBV27 and TRBJ1-1; 7 bases agree with TRBD1. The CDR3 length is 15 residues. V lost 8 bases and J lost 0; bases outside the gene matches: 9. The V gene's germline CDR1 is MNHEY and CDR2 SMNVEV (reference sequence). For the CDR3, the DNA is TGTGCCAGCGACCGTTATGACAGGGTGAACACTGAAGCTTTCTTT. Its translation: CASDRYDRVNTEAFF.

This clone was observed a few times. The chain has TRBV6-5 and TRBJ2-7; D gene unclear. CDR3 length: 12 amino acids. V lost 6 bases and J lost 3, with 9 bases in between. Germline lookup yields CDR1 MNHEY and CDR2 SVGAGI. CDR3 sequence: CASRNDYYEQYF. CDR3 coding DNA: TGTGCCAGCAGGAACGATTACTACGAGCAGTACTTC.

This chain connects TRBV10-2 to TRBJ1-6, with TRBD1 matching 7 bases. This CDR3 is built from 14 residues. CDR1 is WSHSY, CDR2 SAAADI, per germline. The V gene end was trimmed by 2 bases and the J gene end by 9 bases; junction bases not matched to a gene: 4. The CDR3 coding sequence is TGCGCCAGCAGTGAGGACAGGGACCGTTCACCCCTCCACTTT. It codes for CASSEDRDRSPLHF.

The chain has TRBV7-9 and TRBJ2-2; the D is unclear. Per the germline V gene, CDR1 is SEHNR and CDR2 is FQNEAQ (reference sequence). The CDR3 sequence is 15 residues long. V was pared by 1 base and J by 0 bases, with 6 bases between. The CDR3 spells CASSLGAANTGELFF. The CDR3 region has the DNA TGTGCCAGCAGCTTAGGGGCAGCGAACACCGGGGAGCTGTTTTTT.

This sequence joins TRBV6-5 and TRBJ2-1, with D hard to call. The germline V gene has CDR1 MNHEY and CDR2 SVGAGI. The CDR3 is 15 residues long. V was shortened by 2 bases and J by 8 bases, with 16 bases between the two germline ends. CDR3 loop: CASSYRAGLIYEQFF. The CDR3 nucleotides read TGTGCCAGCAGTTACCGGGCAGGCCTAATATATGAGCAGTTCTTC.

The chain carries TRBV10-1 and TRBJ2-1; 7 nucleotides line up with TRBD1. The CDR3 has 14 amino acids. J was trimmed by 5 bases and V by 7 bases; bases with no gene match: 8. Germline CDR1 is WNHNN and CDR2 is SYGVQD (reference sequence). The CDR3 DNA is TGCGCCAGCAATGACAGGGTCGGCCACAATGAGCAGTTCTTC. Its protein product is CASNDRVGHNEQFF.

V gene TRBV7-9 combines with J gene TRBJ2-3; D might be TRBD1 (7 bases). Germline V CDR1 and CDR2: SEHNR, FQNEAQ (reference sequence). V was trimmed by 8 bases and J by 2 bases, leaving 20 bases between them. This CDR3 contains 16 residues. The CDR3 nucleotides read TGTGCCAGCCGGGGAGGCGGACAGGTGATCACAGATACGCAGTATTTT. Translation gives CASRGGGQVITDTQYF.

This chain uses TRBV28 with TRBJ1-4; possibly TRBD1 for D (5 bases). V was cut by 3 bases and J by 7 bases, with 9 bases left in between. CDR3 length: 13 amino acids. Germline V gene sequence: CDR1 MDHEN, CDR2 SYDVKM. DNA for the CDR3: TGTGCCAGCAGTTTGGACATCGCTGAAAAACTGTTTTTT. Residues: CASSLDIAEKLFF.

This clone was seen once. The V gene is TRBV7-3, the J gene TRBJ2-3; 8 bases are shared with TRBD2. V lost 5 bases to trimming and J lost 3 bases; unmatched junction nucleotides: 4. The CDR3 has 14 amino acids. Germline assignment: CDR1 SGHTA and CDR2 FQGTGA. CDR3 nucleotides: TGTGCCAGCAGCCCCCGACTAGCGACAGATACGCAGTATTTT. Encoded protein: CASSPRLATDTQYF.

This clone turned up a few times. The chain combines TRBV11-2 with TRBJ2-2; no clear D gene. Deletions cut 2 bases from V and 5 bases from J, with 12 bases between. Germline CDR1 and CDR2: SGHAT and FQNNGV. The CDR3 is 15 residues long. The CDR3 region has the DNA TGTGCCAGCAGCTTAAGGGTCGGGTTGACCGGGGAGCTGTTTTTT. Translation gives CASSLRVGLTGELFF.

J is TRBJ1-4 and V is TRBV4-1; the D gene is possibly TRBD1 (6 bases). The V end was cut by 1 base, the J end by 10 bases, with 16 bases between. The CDR3 has 15 amino acids. Germline CDR1 and CDR2: MGHRA and YSYEKL. The CDR3 coding sequence is TGCGCCAGCAGCCAAGGTGCAGGGCTCAGGGGAAAACTGTTTTTT. Translation gives CASSQGAGLRGKLFF.

V and J are TRBV6-5 and TRBJ2-5, with D tentatively TRBD1 or TRBD2 (6 bases each). The CDR3 is made up of 16 amino acids. V was trimmed by 0 bases and J by 5 bases, leaving 16 bases between them. Germline V lookup: CDR1 MNHEY, CDR2 SVGAGI. CDR3: CASSYSGRGGVETQYF. CDR3 nucleotides: TGTGCCAGCAGTTACTCGGGCAGGGGAGGTGTCGAGACCCAGTACTTC.